This TCR beta chain was sequenced in a study of cytomegalovirus exposure and HLA in healthy donors. Findings and limits, study-wide: The study listed some 160 cytomegalovirus-associated TCR beta chains. Most observed TCR sequences were rare, whereas some public TCRs were detected in many donors.

Trimming took off 1 base at V and 14 bases at J, with 12 bases between the two ends. This CDR3 has 11 amino acids. Germline CDR1 reads DFQATT; CDR2 reads SNEGSKA (reference sequence). Clones were read by immunoSEQ multiplex PCR, and TCRdb kept only the in-frame ones, dropping some. This sample has 150,000 to 200,000 clones, with around nine tenths found just once. Remarks on this clone: Its specificity is not known.

Sequenced input: PBMCs. This chain connects TRBV20-1 to TRBJ2-1; D perhaps matches TRBD1 (5 bases). The source is a woman aged 30 to 39 in good health and CMV-seronegative. CDR3 nucleotides: TGCAGTGCTAGAGTCCGGCAGGACAAGTTCTTC. It encodes CSARVRQDKFF.